The sequence of this T cell receptor beta chain was determined in a study of blood T cells in healthy people across ages. Every donor gave approximately 10 milliliters of peripheral blood. The authors ran a second PCR of about 7 to 11 cycles using a sample-barcoded 5' primer and a J-beta primer mix. MiXCR, applied by TCRdb to the 5' RACE reads, yields one record per CDR3 protein. The sample holds fewer than 750,000 distinct CDR3 sequences, under 65% seen once. General study points: In older individuals, TCR beta diversity per million T cells was lower, falling roughly linearly with age.

The V segment lost 4 bases and the J segment 1 base; nucleotides outside the gene matches: 9. Germline V gene data show CDR1 as SGHVS and CDR2 as FQNEAQ. The CDR3 spans 18 residues. This clonotype was detected ten times or more. Its antigen is currently unknown. The sequenced sample was blood. This sequence originates from a woman over 75 in good health. The chain couples TRBV7-8 to TRBJ2-1; 11 nucleotides line up with TRBD1. The CDR3, as DNA: TGTGCCAGCAGCTCCGGACAGGGGGCTGGGTGGTCCTACAATGAGCAGTTCTTC. Translating gives CASSSGQGAGWSYNEQFF.